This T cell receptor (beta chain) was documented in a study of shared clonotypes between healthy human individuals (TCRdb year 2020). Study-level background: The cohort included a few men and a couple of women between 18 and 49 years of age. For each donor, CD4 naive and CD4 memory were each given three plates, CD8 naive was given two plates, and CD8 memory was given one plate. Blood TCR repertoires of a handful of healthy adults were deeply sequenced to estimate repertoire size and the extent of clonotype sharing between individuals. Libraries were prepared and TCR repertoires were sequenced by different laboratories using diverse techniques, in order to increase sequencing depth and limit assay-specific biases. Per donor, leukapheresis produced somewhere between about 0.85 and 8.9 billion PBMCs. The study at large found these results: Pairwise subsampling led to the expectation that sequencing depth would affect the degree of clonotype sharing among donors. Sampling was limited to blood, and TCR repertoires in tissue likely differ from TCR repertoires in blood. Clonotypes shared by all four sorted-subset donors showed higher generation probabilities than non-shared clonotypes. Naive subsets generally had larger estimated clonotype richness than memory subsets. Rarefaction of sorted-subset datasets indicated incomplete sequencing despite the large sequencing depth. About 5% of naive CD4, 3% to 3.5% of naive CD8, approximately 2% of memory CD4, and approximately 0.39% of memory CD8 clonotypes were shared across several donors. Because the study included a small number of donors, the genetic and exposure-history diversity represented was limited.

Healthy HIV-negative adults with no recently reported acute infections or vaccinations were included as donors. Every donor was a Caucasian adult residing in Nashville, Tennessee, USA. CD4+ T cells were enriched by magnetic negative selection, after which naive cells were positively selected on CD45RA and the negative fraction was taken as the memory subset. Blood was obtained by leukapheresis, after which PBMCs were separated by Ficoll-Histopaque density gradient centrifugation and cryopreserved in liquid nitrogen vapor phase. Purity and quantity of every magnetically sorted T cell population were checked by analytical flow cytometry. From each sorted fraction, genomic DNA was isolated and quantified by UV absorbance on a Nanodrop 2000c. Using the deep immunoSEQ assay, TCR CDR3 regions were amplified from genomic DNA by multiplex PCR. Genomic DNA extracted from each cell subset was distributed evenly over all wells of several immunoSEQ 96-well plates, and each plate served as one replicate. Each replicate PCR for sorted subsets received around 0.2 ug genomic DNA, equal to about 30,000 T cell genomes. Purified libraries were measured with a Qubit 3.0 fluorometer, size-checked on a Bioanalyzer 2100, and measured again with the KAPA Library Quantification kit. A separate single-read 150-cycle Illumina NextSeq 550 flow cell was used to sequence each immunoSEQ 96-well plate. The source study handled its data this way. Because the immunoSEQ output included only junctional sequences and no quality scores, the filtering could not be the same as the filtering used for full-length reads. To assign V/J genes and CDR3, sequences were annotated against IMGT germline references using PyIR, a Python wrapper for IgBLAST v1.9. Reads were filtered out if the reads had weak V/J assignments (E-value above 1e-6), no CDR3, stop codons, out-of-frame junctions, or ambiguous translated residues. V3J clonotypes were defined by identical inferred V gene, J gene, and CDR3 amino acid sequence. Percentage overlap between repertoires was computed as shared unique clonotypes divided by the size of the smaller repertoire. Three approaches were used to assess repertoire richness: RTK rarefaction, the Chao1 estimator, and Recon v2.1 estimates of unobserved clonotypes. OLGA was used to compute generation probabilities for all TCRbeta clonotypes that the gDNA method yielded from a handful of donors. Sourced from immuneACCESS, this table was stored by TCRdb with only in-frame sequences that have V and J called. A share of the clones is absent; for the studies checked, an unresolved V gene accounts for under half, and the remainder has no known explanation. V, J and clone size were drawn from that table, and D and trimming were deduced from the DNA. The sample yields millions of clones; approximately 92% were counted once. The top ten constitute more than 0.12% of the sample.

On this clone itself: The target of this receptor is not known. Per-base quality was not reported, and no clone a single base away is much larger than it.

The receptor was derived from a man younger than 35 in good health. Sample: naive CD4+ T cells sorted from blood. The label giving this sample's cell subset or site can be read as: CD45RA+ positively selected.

The DNA sequence is as follows: TGTGCCAGCAGTAAACTAGCGGAGTACAATGAGCAGTTCTTC. It translates as CASSKLAEYNEQFF. The chain is assembled from TRBV6-6 and TRBJ2-1; 8 nucleotides in the junction match TRBD2. Trimming leaves V shorter by 5 bases and J shorter by 4 bases, with the junction holding 4 bases beyond the gene matches. Counted from cysteine to phenylalanine, this CDR3 has 14 amino acids. Kept here is only the CDR3 DNA, which spans 42 bases and is read in frame from base 1. According to the germline V gene (reference sequence), CDR1 reads MNHNY and CDR2 reads SVGAGI.